One and the same sample provided the 17 T cell receptor beta chains below, sequenced in a study of STAT5B mutations in CD4+ large granular lymphocyte leukemia. Clones were sequenced by immunoSEQ multiplex PCR, and TCRdb holds only the in-frame ones, with some missing. This sample carries more than 30,000 clones, about four fifths of them seen once, and the ten largest clones take roughly 2.5%. Sequencing used CD4+ T cells from blood buffy coats. The receptors were sampled from a human donor in good health.

This clone has only a few counts. The chain is built from TRBV30 and TRBJ1-5, with a weak D call TRBD1 (6 bases). V lost 5 bases to trimming and J lost 6 bases, with 23 bases between them. The CDR3 covers 16 residues. Germline CDR1 GTSNPN, CDR2 SVGIG (reference sequence). In DNA form, the CDR3 reads TGTGCCTGGTCCACCGGGCGGGGGGCTGGTTCTCAGCCCCAGCATTTT. Its translation is CAWSTGRGAGSQPQHF.

This chain joins TRBV5-6 and TRBJ2-3; TRBD2 matches 9 bases. The ends lost 1 base at V and 3 bases at J; junction bases unmatched: 3. CDR1 SGHDT and CDR2 YYEEEE come from the germline V gene. This CDR3 contains 15 residues. CDR3 sequence (DNA): TGTGCCAGCAGCTTGACGCTAGCGGGAACAGATACGCAGTATTTT. Its translation is CASSLTLAGTDTQYF.

V gene TRBV6-6 combines with J gene TRBJ2-7, with 7 bases fitting TRBD1. The germline CDR1 and CDR2 sequences are MNHNY and SVGAGI (reference sequence). V lost 2 bases, J lost 1 base, and 8 bases stayed unmatched. The CDR3 runs to 16 residues. The CDR3 sequence is CASSYNRGKLSYEQYF. CDR3 nucleotides: TGTGCCAGCAGTTACAACAGGGGTAAACTATCCTACGAGCAGTACTTC.

This chain uses TRBV6-1 with TRBJ2-3, with D possibly TRBD2 on 5 matching bases. Trimming cost V 2 bases and J 5 bases, with 11 bases left between them. The CDR3 spans 14 residues. The germline V gene has CDR1 MNHNS and CDR2 SASEGT. The DNA of the CDR3 is TGTGCCAGCAGTGAACGGACTTCTGGAGATACGCAGTATTTT. Its translation: CASSERTSGDTQYF.

This sequence joins TRBV19 and TRBJ2-1, with D hard to call. V was shortened by 9 bases and J by 6 bases, with 15 bases between the two germline ends. CDR1 is LNHDA, CDR2 SQIVND, per germline (reference sequence). This CDR3 region has 13 residues. The CDR3 protein is CARGPTVFNEQFF. The CDR3 DNA reads as TGTGCCAGAGGACCTACAGTGTTCAATGAGCAGTTCTTC.

This clone has only a few counts. The chain combines TRBV5-1 with TRBJ1-1, with D hard to call. V was pared by 4 bases and J by 2 bases, with 15 bases between. The CDR3 loop spans 15 amino acids. Per germline, CDR1 SGHRS and CDR2 YFSETQ. DNA of the CDR3: TGCGCCAGCAGCCCCGATATTGCCGGAAACACTGAAGCTTTCTTT. Translating gives CASSPDIAGNTEAFF.

The chain uses TRBV6-5 and TRBJ1-4; 7 bases are shared with TRBD1. This CDR3 has 11 residues. Germline V gene sequence: CDR1 MNHEY, CDR2 SVGAGI. V dropped 6 bases and J dropped 16; count of bases not matched to a gene: 8. The CDR3 spells CASRYRGRQFF. The CDR3, as DNA: TGTGCCAGCAGGTACAGGGGCAGGCAGTTTTTT.

The count of this clone is one. This chain links TRBV6-1 with TRBJ1-5; D not resolved. Germline loops: CDR1 MNHNS, CDR2 SASEGT. Trimming took off 4 bases at V and 0 bases at J, with 7 bases between the two ends. CDR3 length: 14 residues. The CDR3 reads CASSVHYSNQPQHF. The CDR3 DNA reads as TGTGCCAGCAGTGTACATTATAGCAATCAGCCCCAGCATTTT.

The chain has TRBV4-1 and TRBJ2-2, with 8 nucleotides matching TRBD1. V lost 4 bases to trimming and J lost 6 bases; unmatched junction nucleotides: 7. The CDR3 consists of 15 residues. The V gene's germline CDR1 is MGHRA and CDR2 YSYEKL. Here the CDR3 reads CASSRGQGLAGELFF. In DNA, the CDR3 is TGCGCCAGCAGCCGCGGACAGGGTTTGGCCGGGGAGCTGTTTTTT.

This chain joins TRBV5-6 and TRBJ2-2, with 7 bases identical to TRBD1. J lost 2 bases, V lost 2 bases, and 3 bases had no gene match. The CDR3 has 15 residues. Germline CDR1 and CDR2: SGHDT and YYEEEE. CDR3 residues: CASSFRQGNTGELFF. The CDR3 DNA follows: TGTGCCAGCAGCTTCCGACAGGGAAACACCGGGGAGCTGTTTTTT.

The J gene is TRBJ2-5, the V gene TRBV29-1; 8 positions agree with TRBD2. V lost 6 bases, J lost 1 base, and 10 bases stayed unmatched. The CDR3 has 15 amino acids. Germline V gene lookup returns CDR1 SQVTM and CDR2 ANQGSEA. The DNA for the CDR3 is TGCAGCGTCGCCTCGGGACTAGTTCGCCAAGAGACCCAGTACTTC. Its translation: CSVASGLVRQETQYF.

V is TRBV7-9 and J is TRBJ2-7; TRBD2 matches 7 bases. J lost 3 bases, V lost 5 bases, and 7 bases had no gene match. The CDR3 runs to 14 residues. The germline CDR1 and CDR2 sequences are SEHNR and FQNEAQ (reference sequence). The CDR3 region is CASSPGLHLYEQYF. The DNA of the CDR3 is TGTGCCAGCAGCCCGGGACTACACCTCTACGAGCAGTACTTC. The complete variable domain, with remaining parts taken from reference TRBV7-9 and TRBJ2-7, reads DTGVSQNPRHKITKRGQNVTFRCDPISEHNRLYWYRQTLGQGPEFLTYFQNEAQLEKSRLLSDRFSAERPKGSFSTLEIQRTEQGDSAMYLCASSPGLHLYEQYFGPGTRLTVT.

V is TRBV18 and J is TRBJ2-1; weak D call: TRBD2 (6 bases). This CDR3 is 12 amino acids long. V shed 11 bases and J shed 6 bases, with 14 bases lying between them. Germline CDR1 and CDR2: KGHSH and LQKENI. The chain's CDR3 is CAGEASANEQFF. Written as DNA, the CDR3 is TGTGCCGGGGAGGCTAGCGCCAATGAGCAGTTCTTC. Variable domain in full (rest from reference TRBV18 and TRBJ2-1): NAGVMQNPRHLVRRRGQEARLRCSPMKGHSHVYWYRQLPEEGLKFMVYLQKENIIDESGMPKERFSAEFPKEGPSILRIQQVVRGDSAAYFCAGEASANEQFFGPGTRLTVL.

The chain uses TRBV6-5 and TRBJ2-5, with a tentative D call TRBD2 (7 bases). This CDR3 contains 14 residues. V lost 0 bases and J 5 bases, leaving 10 bases between the germline ends. Germline CDR1 and CDR2: MNHEY and SVGAGI. The CDR3 DNA follows: TGTGCCAGCAGTTACTCCGGGGGGCAGGAGACCCAGTACTTC. Translated: CASSYSGGQETQYF.

CDR3 nucleotides: TGCGCCACTACGAGGACTAGCGGGGTGCAAGAGACCCAGTACTTC. This sequence encodes CATTRTSGVQETQYF. This chain joins TRBV5-1 and TRBJ2-5, with 12 bases aligning to TRBD2. Losses at the gene ends were 9 bases for V and 2 bases for J; bases not matched to a gene: 8. This CDR3 contains 15 residues. CDR1 SGHRS and CDR2 YFSETQ come from the germline V gene.

CDR3 loop: CASTGQGSNNEKLFF. CDR3 bases: TGTGCTTCGACCGGACAGGGGTCTAATAATGAAAAACTGTTTTTT. The chain couples TRBV19 to TRBJ1-4; 9 bases are shared with TRBD1. Germline loops: CDR1 LNHDA, CDR2 SQIVND (reference sequence). The CDR3 spans 15 residues.

V and J are TRBV21-1 and TRBJ2-7; TRBD1, the D gene given by the table, was not confirmed from the DNA. TRBV21-1 has pseudogene status. The length of the CDR3 is 15 residues. The DNA for the CDR3 is TGTGCCAGCAGCTCGCGGACAGGGTCATACTACGAGCAGTACTTC. Translated: CASSSRTGSYYEQYF.